What follows is one T cell receptor beta chain and its context. The sample is drawn from a study of blood T cell repertoires in COVID-19. Overall study: Collection of acute and convalescent COVID-19 samples took place in the United States, Italy and Spain. In each case, the material was cDNA or gDNA derived from T cells, B-cell-depleted T cells, or PBMCs.

In the source study's methods: Researchers report that nucleated cell counts were estimated from reference gene primer amplification. Method: immunoSEQ multiplex PCR; TCRdb's copy keeps in-frame clones and lacks some. The D gene and trimming were derived from the DNA, and the V and J assignments and clone size from that table. The data show around 100,000 clones, about 90% seen once. Germline V gives CDR1 LNHDA, CDR2 SQIVND (reference sequence). The ends were cut back, 6 bases at V and 0 bases at J, with 13 bases in the middle. The CDR3 runs 15 residues. The V gene is TRBV19, the J gene TRBJ2-3; possible D gene TRBD2, 6 bases. The sequencing sample was made of peripheral blood. The sequence came from a human donor in a cohort sampled during active COVID-19. The CDR3 nucleotides read TGTGCCAGTAGGCCCCTAGCGTTTAGCACAGATACGCAGTATTTT. As protein: CASRPLAFSTDTQYF.